A single sample gave rise to the 11 T cell receptor beta chains below, sequenced in a study of regulatory T cells in long-lasting Graves disease. Time point indicated: newly diagnosed GD, antithyroid drugs for less than 3 months. TCR sequences were obtained from RNA taken from PBMCs. CDR3-region Arm-PCR and iRepertoire HTBI primers produced the TCR beta libraries. TCRdb fed the multiplex PCR reads into MiXCR, producing one record per CDR3 protein. The repertoire holds 300,000 to 400,000 distinct CDR3 sequences, with 16% as singletons. The same specimen was also included in a second study, on T cells in Graves' hyperthyroidism and ophthalmopathy.

The specimen was peripheral blood mononuclear cells (PBMCs), collected at new diagnosis, from a patient treated with antithyroid drugs. Receptors were obtained from a man aged 40-49 years with Graves disease.

There are many counts of this clonotype. The rearrangement uses TRBV11-3 and TRBJ1-1; maybe TRBD1 (6 bases). The CDR3 contains 14 residues. The germline V gene encodes CDR1 SGHNT and CDR2 YENEEA. The V end was cut by 3 bases, the J end by 1 base, with 9 bases between. CDR3: CASSFRGGNTEAFF. The DNA for the CDR3 is TGTGCCAGCAGCTTCAGGGGAGGGAACACTGAAGCTTTCTTT.

This clonotype was recorded at least ten times. For the CDR3, the DNA is TGTGCCTGGAGTGTTGGACAGGGATACGAGCAGTACTTC. Its translation is CAWSVGQGYEQYF. The rearrangement joins TRBV30 to TRBJ2-7, with 8 nucleotides matching TRBD1. This CDR3 has 13 residues. Trimming at V came to 0 bases and at J to 4 bases, leaving 2 bases not matched to a gene. Germline assignment: CDR1 GTSNPN and CDR2 SVGIG (reference sequence).

A few counts support this clonotype. The rearrangement uses TRBV9 and TRBJ1-6; D call uncertain. Germline-derived CDR1 and CDR2 are SGDLS and YYNGEE. The CDR3 runs to 15 residues. Trimming removed 4 bases from V and 6 bases from J, with 14 bases in between. The CDR3 loop is CASSSRTASNSPLHF. The CDR3 DNA reads as TGTGCCAGCAGCTCAAGGACCGCGAGTAATTCACCCCTCCACTTT.

This clonotype was counted only a few times. The rearrangement joins TRBV9 to TRBJ2-1; the D gene is possibly TRBD1 (6 bases). The DNA end is more similar to TRBJ2-5, so the J call may be wrong. Germline values: CDR1 SGDLS, CDR2 YYNGEE. The CDR3 contains 16 residues. The CDR3 sequence: CASSVTPSGQQETQYF. CDR3 nucleotides: TGTGCCAGCAGCGTGACGCCCTCAGGACAGCAAGAGACCCAGTACTTC.

This clonotype was observed many times. This rearrangement joins TRBV6-2 or TRBV6-3 to TRBJ2-3, with D unclear. Germline assignment: CDR1 MNHEY and CDR2 SVGEGT. Trimming removed 2 bases from V and 4 bases from J, with 10 bases in between. CDR3 size: 14 residues. The CDR3 spells CASSYEARSDTQYF. The CDR3 DNA reads TGTGCCAGCAGTTACGAGGCCAGATCAGATACGCAGTATTTT.

This clonotype has a count of ten or more. The chain couples TRBV5-4 to TRBJ2-4; D gene uncertain. Per germline, CDR1 SGHNT and CDR2 YYREEE (reference sequence). The V end lost 1 base, the J end lost 4 bases, and 9 bases lay between the germline ends. The CDR3 contains 14 residues. CDR3 bases: TGTGCCAGCAGCTTGTATGCAGCTAAAAACATTCAGTACTTC. Its translation: CASSLYAAKNIQYF.

This clonotype was picked up a small number of times. The chain has TRBV15 and TRBJ1-1; 7 bases match TRBD1. The CDR3 covers 15 residues. The V gene end was trimmed by 3 bases and the J gene end by 6 bases; junction bases not matched to a gene: 10. Germline assignment: CDR1 LNHNV and CDR2 YYDKDF (reference sequence). CDR3 in DNA: TGTGCCACCAGCAGGTCAGGGGGTGCGGCCTCTGAAGCTTTCTTT. It yields the protein CATSRSGGAASEAFF.

This clonotype was counted many times. The chain carries TRBV2 and TRBJ2-6, with 7 bases fitting TRBD2. J gave up 2 bases and V 7 bases, and 14 bases lay outside the gene matches. CDR3 size: 18 residues. CDR1 SNHLY and CDR2 FYNNEI come from the germline V gene. This chain's CDR3 is CASMNPAGLSTGANVLTF. CDR3 in DNA: TGTGCCAGCATGAACCCAGCGGGGTTATCAACTGGGGCCAACGTCCTGACTTTC.

The chain employs TRBV12-3 or TRBV12-4 and TRBJ1-5; 9 nucleotides match TRBD1. V lost 3 bases to trimming and J lost 5 bases; unmatched junction nucleotides: 5. The CDR3 has 15 residues. The CDR3 DNA reads as TGTGCCAGCAGTTTTTCGGGACAGGGATATCAGCCCCAGCATTTT. It encodes CASSFSGQGYQPQHF.

This clonotype has a count of ten or more. J is TRBJ1-6 and V is TRBV27, with D maybe TRBD1 (5 bases). The CDR3 covers 15 residues. CDR1 MNHEY and CDR2 SMNVEV come from the germline V gene (reference sequence). V shed 5 bases and J shed 6 bases, with 14 bases lying between them. The CDR3 loop is CASSPRQNPNSPLHF. DNA of the CDR3: TGTGCCAGCAGTCCCCGACAGAACCCTAATTCACCCCTCCACTTT.

This clonotype was seen more than once but under ten times. This chain uses TRBV28 with TRBJ2-5; the D gene is possibly TRBD2 (6 bases). CDR3 length equals 14 residues. The V gene lost 7 bases and the J gene lost 7 bases, with 19 bases spanning the gap. Germline loops: CDR1 MDHEN, CDR2 SYDVKM. CDR3 sequence: CASTSGTLAGTQYF. The CDR3 DNA sequence: TGTGCCAGCACCTCCGGGACTCTCGCAGGGACCCAGTACTTC.